This T cell receptor (beta chain) was identified in a study of molecular identifiers for immune sequencing clone quantification. Broader study findings: Whereas clones above 20 RNA copies held under 1% of naive-cell molecules, they held over 97% of effector molecules. Highly expanded clone sizes could be underestimated by identical TCR molecules that share a barcode.

Previously described methods and listed TCR primers were used for bulk TCR libraries. TCRdb re-analysed the PCR reads in MiXCR, keeping a single row per CDR3 protein. This sample carries some 580,000 distinct CDR3 sequences, about 25% of them seen once, and the ten largest clones take around 0.78%. Libraries of naive CD8 T cells were made from approximately 20,000 to 1,000,000 sorted cells. They used 10%, 30% or 50% RNA. This clonotype was detected only a few times. Its antigen is currently unknown. The CDR3 loop spans 17 amino acids. Germline-derived CDR1 and CDR2 are SEHNR and FQNEAQ (reference sequence). The V gene end was trimmed by 5 bases and the J gene end by 1 base; junction bases not matched to a gene: 14.

The receptor's source is a human donor in good health. Some libraries in this study had Jurkat cell RNA spiked in. Sequenced input: naive CD8+ T cells from blood, with Jurkat cell RNA spiked in. Documented subset: FACS-sorted CD8+CD4-CCR7+CD45RA+ naive T cells. V is TRBV7-9 and J is TRBJ2-7; 7 positions agree with TRBD1. CDR3 region: CASSQPTGTAKSYEQYF. For the CDR3, the DNA is TGTGCCAGCAGCCAACCGACCGGGACAGCAAAGTCCTACGAGCAGTACTTC.